The entry below describes one TCR beta chain. Only a few counts were recorded for this clonotype. Its antigen remains undetermined. Per-base qualities were not stored, and no clone one base away is much larger. These data belong to a study of T-cell memory formation after mild COVID-19 (dated by TCRdb to 2020 to 2023). Concerning the study at large: TCR sequence clusters from the two donors were found to be largely donor specific. T-cell clones expanding and contracting after mild COVID-19 in a couple of donors were tracked by longitudinal TCRalpha and TCRbeta repertoire sequencing. Two young, previously healthy adult volunteers made up the cohort, one male and one female.

Sequencing used an Illumina NovaSeq 6000. cDNA libraries for TCRalpha and TCRbeta were prepared by 5'RACE using constant-segment primers, with sample barcodes and unique molecular identifiers added. RNA was extracted from every sample with Trizol reagent. Amplification of the libraries took two PCR steps, and the second step added a second sample barcode plus Illumina TruSeq adapters. Libraries were sequenced on an Illumina NovaSeq with 2 x 150 bp paired-end reads. On the authors' methods: Reads were demultiplexed and collapsed into UMI-guided consensus sequences with migec v1.2.7. With mixcr v2.1.11, UMI consensuses were aligned to TRA and TRB V and J templates and assembled into clonotypes. A clonotype was counted as expanded or contracted only if both edgeR and NoisET called the change significant, with noise models trained on biological replicates. For edgeR calls, the cutoffs were a false discovery rate-adjusted p below 0.01 and a log2 fold-change threshold of 1. As an exploratory analysis of dynamics, max-normalized trajectories of the 1000 most abundant clonotypes were examined by PCA with hierarchical clustering. The CD4 or CD8 phenotype of responding clones was assigned using the separately sequenced CD4+ and CD8+ repertoires. TCRdb took the public reads, trimmed them with fastp at Q25, ran MiXCR for clone calling and kept in-frame beta chains. A single entry per CDR3 protein holds the most common genes and DNA from its merged rows. The V and J calls and clone size are TCRdb's, not the authors'. For this sample there are 350,000 to 500,000 distinct CDR3 sequences; roughly 20% appear just once. The ten top clones hold 7.5% to 9.5% of the sample.

PBMCs were isolated by Ficoll-Paque density gradient centrifugation. The CDR3 covers 17 residues, taking in both the cysteine and the phenylalanine. Just the 51-base CDR3 DNA is kept, in frame starting at base 1. Germline trimming: 0 bases from V, 1 base from J; junction bases outside gene matches: 7. CDR1 and CDR2 were assigned from the germline V gene as SGDLS and YYNGEE. Beyond this particular receptor, the publication reports: The study covered only a couple of mild cases, and larger cohorts including severe cases with pre-infection samples were considered necessary. Whether the second-wave clones peaking on day 37 were SARS-CoV-2 specific was not confirmed. From day 15 to 85, contracting clones showed balanced CD4/CD8 phenotypes, whereas a second wave of clones that expanded from day 15 to 37 leaned towards CD4+. Contracting CD4+ clones were found mainly in CM and EM memory subsets, while CD8+ clones were enriched in EMRA. Some responding clones were found in pre-infection memory, which suggests that pre-existing cross-reactive memory T cells took part in the SARS-CoV-2 response.

The rearranged chain carries TRBV9 and TRBJ1-2, and 9 bases in between align with TRBD1. The receptor comes from an adult woman who had mild COVID-19 (a few samples of this study predate the infection). The sample titles of this study are shuffled in the database, so cell type and time point are left out; the donor was told from shared clones. Sequenced material: PBMCs or a T cell subset sorted from them (not recorded which). The CDR3 in this case is CASSVEGQGNLNYGYTF. In nucleotides, the sequence is TGTGCCAGCAGCGTAGAGGGACAGGGAAACCTTAACTATGGCTACACCTTC.